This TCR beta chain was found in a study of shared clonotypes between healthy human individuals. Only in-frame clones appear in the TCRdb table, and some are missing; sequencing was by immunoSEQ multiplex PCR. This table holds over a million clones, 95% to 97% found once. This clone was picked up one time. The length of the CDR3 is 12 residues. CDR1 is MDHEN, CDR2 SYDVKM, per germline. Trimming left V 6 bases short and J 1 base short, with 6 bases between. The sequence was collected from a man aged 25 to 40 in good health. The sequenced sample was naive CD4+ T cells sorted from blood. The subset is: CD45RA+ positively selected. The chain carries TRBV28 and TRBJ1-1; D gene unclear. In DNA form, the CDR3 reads TGTGCCAGCAGCCGCTCGAACACTGAAGCTTTCTTT. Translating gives CASSRSNTEAFF.